The 5 T cell receptor beta chains listed next were all sequenced from one sample in a study of shared clonotypes between healthy human individuals. Some clones are missing from TCRdb's copy, which holds only in-frame ones; the method was immunoSEQ multiplex PCR. This table holds some 650,000 clones, more than 95% found once. Sample: naive CD4+ T cells sorted from blood. The subset was: CD45RA+ positively selected. These receptor sequences come from a woman younger than 45 in good health.

The chain joins TRBV9 to TRBJ1-4, with a possible D match to TRBD1 (6 bases). V lost 4 bases to trimming and J lost 2 bases, with 6 bases between them. The CDR3 has 13 residues. Germline loops: CDR1 SGDLS, CDR2 YYNGEE. The CDR3 nucleotides are TGTGCCAGCAGCAGGGGGACTAATGAAAAACTGTTTTTT. It specifies CASSRGTNEKLFF. Filled out from reference TRBV9 and TRBJ1-4, the complete variable domain reads DSGVTQTPKHLITATGQRVTLRCSPRSGDLSVYWYQQSLDQGLQFLIQYYNGEERAKGNILERFSAQQFPDLHSELNLSSLELGDSALYFCASSRGTNEKLFFGSGTQLSVL.

The chain recombines TRBV6-5 with TRBJ1-1; unclear D gene. This CDR3 spans 14 amino acids. The ends were cut back, 7 bases at V and 0 bases at J, with 12 bases in the middle. Germline CDR1 and CDR2: MNHEY and SVGAGI. The DNA of the CDR3 is TGTGCCAGCACTCCGGAGCGCATGAACACTGAAGCTTTCTTT. Translating it yields CASTPERMNTEAFF.

The rearrangement joins TRBV5-1 to TRBJ2-7, with D tentatively TRBD2 (5 bases). Germline CDR1 reads SGHRS; CDR2 reads YFSETQ. The CDR3 contains 12 residues. V was cut by 10 bases and J by 3 bases, with 14 bases left in between. The CDR3 sequence is CARDCKYYEQYF. For the CDR3, the DNA is TGCGCCCGGGATTGTAAGTACTACGAGCAGTACTTC.

V gene TRBV6-5 combines with J gene TRBJ1-1; no reliable D call. The CDR3 has 13 residues. V shed 0 bases and J shed 5 bases, with 7 bases lying between them. The germline V gene encodes CDR1 MNHEY and CDR2 SVGAGI. The CDR3 sequence is CASSYSRETEAFF. The CDR3 nucleotides read TGTGCCAGCAGTTACTCAAGAGAGACTGAAGCTTTCTTT.

The chain links TRBV28 to TRBJ2-1; possibly TRBD2 for D (5 bases). The CDR3 extends over 13 amino acids. The germline gives CDR1 MDHEN, CDR2 SYDVKM. Deletions cut 5 bases from V and 8 bases from J, with 13 bases between. CDR3 in amino acids: CASSQGSWDEQFF. In nucleotides, the CDR3 is TGTGCCAGCAGTCAAGGGAGTTGGGATGAGCAGTTCTTC.